This TCR beta chain was profiled in a study of T cell repertoires in cytomegalovirus infection. At least ten counts were recorded for this clonotype. This CDR3 spans 17 amino acids. Trimming cost V 3 bases and J 1 base, with 18 bases left between them. TCRdb analysed the reads with MiXCR anew, one entry per CDR3 protein. The sample includes 200,000 to 300,000 distinct CDR3 sequences, about 12% of them seen just once. The receptor's source is a human donor in good health (CMV status not recorded). Some clones in this sample may be carry-over from other donors' samples. This chain uses TRBV12-3 or TRBV12-4 with TRBJ1-1; a weak D match, TRBD1 (6 bases). The sequenced material came from PBMCs. The CDR3 is CASSLDKGRGPNTEAFF. DNA of the CDR3: TGTGCCAGCAGTTTGGACAAGGGCAGGGGCCCGAACACTGAAGCTTTCTTT.